This passage covers 24 T cell receptor beta chains from one sample sequenced in a study of T cells in localized non-small cell lung cancer. Repertoires were generated with immunoSEQ multiplex PCR, while TCRdb's copy carries only in-frame clones and drops some. In the table there are tens of thousands of clones, approximately 90% of which are singletons. This specimen was peripheral blood mononuclear cells, taken before any cancer treatment. All receptors come from a female donor older than 55 with stage II lung adenocarcinoma.

This chain links TRBV5-1 with TRBJ1-4; D not certain. Germline CDR1 reads SGHRS; CDR2 reads YFSETQ. The ends were cut back, 0 bases at V and 3 bases at J, with 6 bases in the middle. The CDR3 runs 14 residues. CDR3 coding DNA: TGCGCCAGCAGCTTGGAAGGATCTAATGAAAAACTGTTTTTT. Its protein product is CASSLEGSNEKLFF.

This chain connects TRBV7-2 to TRBJ2-7; 11 nucleotides line up with TRBD2. CDR1 is SGHTA and CDR2 is FQGNSA in the germline V gene. The CDR3 totals 16 residues. V gave up 1 base and J gave up 3 bases; unmatched junction bases: 5. The CDR3 coding sequence is TGTGCCAGCAGCTTAGACCGGACTAGCGGGTTCTACGAGCAGTACTTC. Residues: CASSLDRTSGFYEQYF.

This chain joins TRBV9 and TRBJ2-1, with TRBD2 matching 13 bases. V dropped 4 bases and J dropped 0; count of bases not matched to a gene: 10. The CDR3 is made up of 19 amino acids. CDR1 and CDR2 (germline): SGDLS, YYNGEE. The CDR3 protein is CASSSPGLAGLGSYNEQFF. The CDR3 bases are TGTGCCAGCAGCTCCCCGGGACTAGCGGGACTGGGCTCCTACAATGAGCAGTTCTTC. The full variable domain, rest sourced from reference TRBV9 and TRBJ2-1, is DSGVTQTPKHLITATGQRVTLRCSPRSGDLSVYWYQQSLDQGLQFLIQYYNGEERAKGNILERFSAQQFPDLHSELNLSSLELGDSALYFCASSSPGLAGLGSYNEQFFGPGTRLTVL.

V gene TRBV11-3 combines with J gene TRBJ2-1; no clear D gene. The CDR3 runs 12 residues. Germline V gene lookup returns CDR1 SGHNT and CDR2 YENEEA. The V end was cut by 0 bases, the J end by 9 bases, with 6 bases between. Here the CDR3 DNA reads TGTGCCAGCAGCTTAGATCGCGGTGAGCAGTTCTTC. Protein product: CASSLDRGEQFF.

The chain is built from TRBV14 and TRBJ2-5; D may be TRBD1 (5 bases). V dropped 0 bases and J dropped 4 bases, with 12 bases sitting between them. This CDR3 contains 15 residues. The V gene's germline CDR1 is SGHDN and CDR2 FVKESK. CDR3 amino acids: CASSQDLGQGETQYF. The CDR3 bases are TGTGCCAGCAGCCAAGATTTGGGGCAGGGAGAGACCCAGTACTTC.

V usage is TRBV28 and J usage is TRBJ2-1; possibly TRBD1 or TRBD2 for D (6 bases each). CDR1 and CDR2 from the germline V gene are MDHEN and SYDVKM. The CDR3 has 17 residues. Trimming pared 7 bases from V and 5 bases from J, leaving 24 bases between. For the CDR3, the DNA is TGTGCCAGCAAGTCGACAAGGGGGAGGAGTGTGGACAATGAGCAGTTCTTC. Translating gives CASKSTRGRSVDNEQFF.

The V gene is TRBV4-2, the J gene TRBJ1-1, with a tentative D call TRBD1 (6 bases). The V end was cut by 0 bases, the J end by 0 bases, with 20 bases between. Per germline, CDR1 LGHNA and CDR2 YNFKEQ. The CDR3 extends over 19 amino acids. CDR3 sequence (DNA): TGTGCCAGCAGCCAAGAGTCTCATGGACAGCCCCGATTGAACACTGAAGCTTTCTTT. Translation gives CASSQESHGQPRLNTEAFF.

This chain connects TRBV11-2 to TRBJ2-3; no reliable D call. The CDR3 sequence is 14 residues long. Germline V gene sequence: CDR1 SGHAT, CDR2 FQNNGV. V was shortened by 3 bases and J by 3 bases, with 10 bases between the two germline ends. CDR3 loop: CASSLTRSTDTQYF. CDR3 nucleotides: TGTGCCAGCAGCTTGACAAGGAGTACAGATACGCAGTATTTT.

The genes are TRBV15 and TRBJ2-5, with 8 bases lining up with TRBD2. V was clipped by 0 bases and J by 1 base; unmatched bases: 4. The CDR3 length is 16 residues. CDR1 and CDR2 from the germline V gene are LNHNV and YYDKDF (reference sequence). The CDR3 is CATSREKAGAQETQYF. In DNA form, the CDR3 reads TGTGCCACCAGCAGAGAAAAAGCGGGAGCCCAAGAGACCCAGTACTTC.

The CDR3 here is CASSYSGGYNEQFF. The DNA for the CDR3 is TGTGCCAGTAGTTATAGCGGTGGGTACAATGAGCAGTTCTTC. The chain couples TRBV19 to TRBJ2-1, with D perhaps matching TRBD2 (6 bases). CDR1 and CDR2 (germline): LNHDA, SQIVND (reference sequence). The CDR3 is made up of 14 amino acids. V was trimmed by 5 bases and J by 4 bases, leaving 12 bases between them.

V gene TRBV5-1 combines with J gene TRBJ1-5; TRBD1 agrees at 12 bases. The CDR3 is 15 amino acids. Germline CDR1 and CDR2: SGHRS and YFSETQ. The junction had 4 bases not matched to a gene; V was cut back by 4 bases and J by 5 bases. CDR3 DNA sequence: TGCGCCAGCAGCCCCGGGACAGGGGGCGATCAGCCCCAGCATTTT. Its translation is CASSPGTGGDQPQHF.

V gene TRBV6-5 combines with J gene TRBJ1-1; the D gene is possibly TRBD1 (5 bases). This CDR3 has 13 amino acids. Germline V gene lookup returns CDR1 MNHEY and CDR2 SVGAGI. V was cut by 8 bases and J by 5 bases, with 15 bases left in between. CDR3 in amino acids: CASRPGLLTEAFF. CDR3 bases: TGTGCCAGCCGGCCAGGGCTGCTGACTGAAGCTTTCTTT.

The gene calls are TRBV7-8 and TRBJ1-1; 7 nucleotides agree with TRBD1. Losses at the gene ends were 5 bases for V and 8 bases for J; bases not matched to a gene: 11. Germline CDR1 and CDR2: SGHVS and FQNEAQ. The CDR3 spans 14 residues. The CDR3 nucleotides read TGTGCCAGCAGCCCATATTCGGACAGGTTGGAAGCTTTCTTT. Amino acids: CASSPYSDRLEAFF.

This chain joins TRBV19 and TRBJ2-3; 8 nucleotides align to TRBD1. CDR3 length: 15 residues. Trimming cost V 10 bases and J 6 bases; bases outside gene matches: 15. Germline V gene lookup returns CDR1 LNHDA and CDR2 SQIVND (reference sequence). The CDR3 coding sequence is TGTGCCACATCGACTGGGACAGGCCCGTGGGATACGCAGTATTTT. Its translation is CATSTGTGPWDTQYF.

This clone was observed a few times. This chain links TRBV7-8 with TRBJ1-1, with 7 bases identical to TRBD1. Germline V gene data show CDR1 as SGHVS and CDR2 as FQNEAQ. The CDR3 contains 14 residues. V lost 7 bases, J lost 0 bases, and 5 bases stayed unmatched. This chain's CDR3 is CASTRTGVNTEAFF. The CDR3 coding sequence is TGTGCCAGCACCCGGACAGGTGTGAACACTGAAGCTTTCTTT.

This rearrangement joins TRBV5-1 to TRBJ2-3; D gene ambiguous. The V end was cut by 4 bases, the J end by 2 bases, with 14 bases between. Germline CDR1 reads SGHRS; CDR2 reads YFSETQ. The CDR3 is 15 amino acids. Here the CDR3 DNA reads TGCGCCAGCAGCCCCCTAGGCTCCTACACAGATACGCAGTATTTT. This codes for CASSPLGSYTDTQYF.

The rearrangement links TRBV7-9 to TRBJ1-4; D is uncertain. Trimming shortened V by 5 bases and J by 2 bases, and 12 bases separated the two germline ends. The CDR3 totals 15 residues. Germline V gene sequence: CDR1 SEHNR, CDR2 FQNEAQ (reference sequence). The DNA for the CDR3 is TGTGCCAGCAGCCCCACCCATGGGACTAATGAAAAACTGTTTTTT. It codes for CASSPTHGTNEKLFF.

This clone was picked up a small number of times. The rearrangement links TRBV27 to TRBJ1-5, with 7 bases matching TRBD1. Per the germline V gene, CDR1 is MNHEY and CDR2 is SMNVEV (reference sequence). The CDR3 spans 13 residues. The V and J ends lost 8 bases and 9 bases, in that order; junction bases with no gene match: 10. This CDR3 is CASGPGGKLPQHF. In DNA form, the CDR3 reads TGTGCCAGCGGACCAGGGGGTAAATTGCCCCAGCATTTT.

The chain links TRBV11-2 to TRBJ2-7; D is possibly TRBD1 (5 bases). The CDR3 spans 16 residues. V shed 5 bases and J shed 4 bases, with 21 bases lying between them. From germline, CDR1 is SGHAT and CDR2 FQNNGV. CDR3 DNA sequence: TGTGCCAGCAGCCCTAAAAAAGGGGCCACTTCTTACGAGCAGTACTTC. Translation gives CASSPKKGATSYEQYF.

V usage is TRBV11-2 and J usage is TRBJ2-5, with D possibly TRBD2 on 6 matching bases. The better agreement between TRBJ2-7 and the DNA end casts doubt on the J call. This CDR3 contains 14 residues. Germline lookup yields CDR1 SGHAT and CDR2 FQNNGV. CDR3 DNA sequence: TGTGCCAGCAGCTCCCTCCGGACGGAGGGCGAGCAGTACTTC. Its protein is CASSSLRTEGEQYF.

The chain links TRBV19 to TRBJ2-2; perhaps TRBD1 as D (8 bases). The ends were cut back, 3 bases at V and 5 bases at J, with 19 bases in the middle. The CDR3 has 17 residues. Germline CDR1 LNHDA, CDR2 SQIVND (reference sequence). The CDR3, as DNA: TGTGCCAGTAGTATGGTGCGACAGGGGAGGGGGACCGGGGAGCTGTTTTTT. Translating gives CASSMVRQGRGTGELFF.

The rearrangement joins TRBV18 to TRBJ2-7; TRBD1 is a possible D gene (6 bases). CDR3 length: 13 residues. With 5 bases removed from V and 2 bases from J, the gap between germline ends came to 10 bases. Per the germline V gene, CDR1 is KGHSH and CDR2 is LQKENI. The CDR3 bases are TGTGCCAGCTCATCCGGACAGCCCTACGAGCAGTACTTC. Residues: CASSSGQPYEQYF.

To note about this clone: One junction end does not reproduce the germline sequence, and a read error may be involved. V and J are TRBV7-9 and TRBJ2-3; 8 bases align to TRBD1. Germline CDR1 SEHNR, CDR2 FQNEAQ (reference sequence). CDR3 size: 17 residues. The CDR3 protein is CASSLVGQGGGTDTQYF. In DNA, the CDR3 is TGTGCCAGCAGCTTAGTCGGACAGGGAGGAGGCACGGATACGCAGTATTTT.

This clone appeared a single time. The chain has TRBV10-2 and TRBJ2-2; D is ambiguous. V lost 5 bases, J lost 6 bases, and 19 bases lay in between. This CDR3 is built from 16 residues. CDR1 WSHSY and CDR2 SAAADI come from the germline V gene. The CDR3 DNA is TGCGCCAGCAGTTTACCGGTACCAACTGGGTCCGGGGAGCTGTTTTTT. This codes for CASSLPVPTGSGELFF.